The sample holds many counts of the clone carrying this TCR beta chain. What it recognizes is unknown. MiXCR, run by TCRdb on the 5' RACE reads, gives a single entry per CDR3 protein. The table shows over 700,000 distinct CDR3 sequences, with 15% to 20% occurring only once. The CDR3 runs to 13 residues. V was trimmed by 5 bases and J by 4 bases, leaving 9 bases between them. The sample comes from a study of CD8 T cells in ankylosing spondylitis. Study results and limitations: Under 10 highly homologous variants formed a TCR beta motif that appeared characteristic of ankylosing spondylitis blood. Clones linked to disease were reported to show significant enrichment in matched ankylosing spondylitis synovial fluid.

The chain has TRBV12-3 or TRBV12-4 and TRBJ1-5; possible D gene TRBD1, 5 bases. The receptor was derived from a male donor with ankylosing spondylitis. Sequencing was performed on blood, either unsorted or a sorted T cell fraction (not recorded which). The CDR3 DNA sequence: TGTGCCAGCAGTCCCAAGGGGAATCAGCCCCAGCATTTT. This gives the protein CASSPKGNQPQHF.